The 20 T cell receptor beta chains reported below all come from one sample, sequenced in a study of CD8+CD57+ T cells in acquired aplastic anemia. Profiling that covered TCR beta VDJ and CDR3 relied on genomic DNA as its template. Via MiXCR, TCRdb re-called the reads, giving one row per CDR3 protein. The sample has about 190,000 distinct CDR3 sequences; around 65% are singletons. Specimen: sorted CD4+, CD8+, or CD8+CD57+ T cells (not recorded which) from PBMCs. These TCRs come from a human donor with severe aplastic anemia or a healthy control (not recorded which).

The genes are TRBV24-1 and TRBJ2-3, with D perhaps TRBD1 or TRBD2 (5 bases each). The CDR3 has 16 amino acids. CDR1 and CDR2 (germline): KGHDR, SFDVKD. V lost 4 bases to trimming and J lost 5 bases, with 18 bases between them. CDR3 region: CATSDRSGGAGDTQYF. The DNA of the CDR3 is TGTGCCACCAGTGACCGTAGTGGTGGGGCGGGAGATACGCAGTATTTT.

The chain is built from TRBV20-1 and TRBJ2-1, with 13 bases that match TRBD2. Trimming took 6 bases from V and 8 from J; bases not matched to a gene: 7. This CDR3 contains 14 residues. Germline V gene sequence: CDR1 DFQATT, CDR2 SNEGSKA (reference sequence). The CDR3 nucleotides read TGCAGTGCCAGGACTAGCGGGAGCTCAGATGAGCAGTTCTTC. Its protein product is CSARTSGSSDEQFF.

V is TRBV19 and J is TRBJ2-2, with D possibly TRBD1 on 5 matching bases. The CDR3 loop spans 14 amino acids. V lost 6 bases and J 0 bases, leaving 8 bases between the germline ends. Germline V lookup: CDR1 LNHDA, CDR2 SQIVND (reference sequence). The CDR3 loop is CASRDIANTGELFF. CDR3 coding DNA: TGTGCCAGTAGGGACATTGCGAACACCGGGGAGCTGTTTTTT.

The chain couples TRBV20-1 to TRBJ2-5, with 8 bases aligning to TRBD1. Germline CDR1 reads DFQATT; CDR2 reads SNEGSKA (reference sequence). V was pared by 1 base and J by 3 bases, with 16 bases of the junction left unmatched. The CDR3 loop spans 18 amino acids. CDR3 sequence (DNA): TGCAGTGCTAGAGTCCCAGCCCGTAGACAGGGGCCGAAAGAGACCCAGTACTTC. Its protein product is CSARVPARRQGPKETQYF.

This clonotype occurred a few times. The rearrangement links TRBV7-2 to TRBJ2-5, with 9 bases lining up with TRBD1. Trimming at V came to 5 bases and at J to 0 bases, leaving 19 bases not matched to a gene. The CDR3 spans 20 residues. Germline values: CDR1 SGHTA, CDR2 FQGNSA. The CDR3 is CASSPRDRVPLCPDQETQYF. As DNA, the CDR3 is TGTGCCAGCAGCCCTCGGGACAGGGTTCCCTTGTGTCCTGACCAAGAGACCCAGTACTTC.

In its sample, this clonotype was seen many times. The CDR3: CASKGDSYEQYF. CDR3 bases: TGCGCCAGCAAAGGTGACAGCTACGAGCAGTACTTC. This chain uses TRBV5-1 with TRBJ2-7; a weak D match, TRBD1 (5 bases). The CDR3 sequence is 12 residues long. Trimming shortened V by 6 bases and J by 3 bases, and 10 bases separated the two germline ends. Germline loops: CDR1 SGHRS, CDR2 YFSETQ.

In regard to this clonotype: This likely comes from a read error, as the CDR3 has no conserved phenylalanine or tryptophan at its end. This sequence joins TRBV2 and TRBJ1-6; D might be TRBD1 (5 bases). CDR3 length: 14 residues. Between the trimmed V and J ends, which lost 6 bases and 8 bases, there was a span of 14 bases. Looked up from germline, CDR1 is SNHLY and CDR2 is FYNNEI. The CDR3 DNA sequence: TGTGCCAGCAGGCAGGGTCCCGTTGATTCACCCCTCCACTTA. Protein product: CASRQGPVDSPLHL.

This rearrangement joins TRBV11-2 to TRBJ1-1; D possibly corresponds to TRBD1 (6 bases). CDR3 length: 16 amino acids. The germline V and J ends were trimmed by 2 bases and 0 bases, with 13 bases remaining between them. Per the germline V gene, CDR1 is SGHAT and CDR2 is FQNNGV. The CDR3 DNA reads as TGTGCCAGCAGCTTACCCCCGGACAGATTGAACACTGAAGCTTTCTTT. Translating it yields CASSLPPDRLNTEAFF.

A word on this clonotype: The junction differs from germline at one of its ends, possibly a read error. This chain joins TRBV12-3 or TRBV12-4 and TRBJ2-7; 10 nucleotides agree with TRBD2. CDR3 length: 14 amino acids. CDR3 DNA: TGTGCCGGCAGTTCCGCTAGCGGGAGCTACGAGCAGTACTTC. Protein sequence: CAGSSASGSYEQYF.

The chain links TRBV11-3 to TRBJ2-5; 7 bases align to TRBD1. Germline CDR1 reads SGHNT; CDR2 reads YENEEA. This CDR3 is 14 amino acids long. V lost 1 base to trimming and J lost 5 bases; unmatched junction nucleotides: 4. The chain's CDR3 is CASSLVGGTETQYF. For the CDR3, the DNA is TGTGCCAGCAGCTTAGTAGGGGGCACGGAGACCCAGTACTTC.

V gene TRBV7-2 combines with J gene TRBJ2-3; 9 bases map to TRBD2. The ends lost 5 bases at V and 5 bases at J; junction bases unmatched: 5. Germline assignment: CDR1 SGHTA and CDR2 FQGNSA. CDR3 length: 14 residues. The CDR3 here is CASSHDSGGDTQYF. The CDR3 DNA follows: TGTGCCAGCAGCCACGATAGCGGGGGAGATACGCAGTATTTT.

This chain links TRBV5-5 with TRBJ1-6; TRBD1 aligns across 8 bases. The germline V gene encodes CDR1 SGHKS and CDR2 YYEKEE (reference sequence). The CDR3 sequence is 16 residues long. The V and J ends lost 4 bases and 9 bases, in that order; junction bases with no gene match: 12. CDR3 sequence: CASSQGFGTGRSPLHF. Written as DNA, the CDR3 is TGTGCCAGCAGCCAAGGTTTTGGGACAGGTCGTTCACCCCTCCACTTT.

A word on this clonotype: Just one base apart from a much larger clone, this may be a read error. V usage is TRBV6-4 and J usage is TRBJ2-3; no reliable D call. The V end was cut by 2 bases, the J end by 2 bases, with 5 bases between. Germline values: CDR1 MRHNA, CDR2 SNTAGT. The CDR3 has 13 residues. The CDR3 reads CASSDQATDTQYF. For the CDR3, the DNA is TGTGCCAGCAGTGACCAAGCCACAGATACGCAGTATTTT.

This clonotype was seen ten or more times. The genes are TRBV19 and TRBJ2-1; 12 nucleotides agree with TRBD2. The CDR3 has 17 residues. Trimming took 9 bases from V and 2 from J; bases not matched to a gene: 11. Germline CDR1 LNHDA, CDR2 SQIVND (reference sequence). Written as DNA, the CDR3 is TGTGCCAGCCAACCCGCTTCTAGCGGGGGGGCCTACAATGAGCAGTTCTTC. Its protein is CASQPASSGGAYNEQFF.

The J gene is TRBJ1-2, the V gene TRBV7-2, with D perhaps matching TRBD1 (6 bases). Trimming cost V 0 bases and J 10 bases, with 9 bases left between them. The CDR3 contains 12 residues. Germline assignment: CDR1 SGHTA and CDR2 FQGNSA. DNA of the CDR3: TGTGCCAGCAGCTTAGCAGGGGGGGACTACACCTTC. It is translated as CASSLAGGDYTF.

This chain uses TRBV25-1 with TRBJ1-1; D gene uncertain. V was shortened by 6 bases and J by 4 bases, with 12 bases between the two germline ends. This CDR3 spans 13 amino acids. Germline V gene lookup returns CDR1 MGHDK and CDR2 SYGVNS. The CDR3 loop is CASRRTSGTEAFF. In DNA form, the CDR3 reads TGTGCCAGCAGGAGGACCTCGGGCACTGAAGCTTTCTTT.

The rearrangement uses TRBV29-1 and TRBJ1-5, with TRBD1 identical over 10 bases. Germline CDR1 SQVTM, CDR2 ANQGSEA. Trimming cost V 5 bases and J 14 bases; bases outside gene matches: 12. This CDR3 spans 13 amino acids. The CDR3 region is CSVWGTGVSYEHF. The CDR3 DNA is TGCAGCGTTTGGGGGACAGGGGTCTCCTACGAGCATTTT. The complete variable domain, with remaining parts taken from reference TRBV29-1 and TRBJ1-5, reads SAVISQKPSRDICQRGTSLTIQCQVDSQVTMMFWYRQQPGQSLTLIATANQGSEATYESGFVIDKFPISRPNLTFSTLTVSNMSPEDSSIYLCSVWGTGVSYEHFGDGTRLSIL.

This clonotype was observed a handful of times. This chain joins TRBV6-6 and TRBJ2-7, with D perhaps matching TRBD2 (5 bases). The CDR3 contains 14 residues. Trimming pared 7 bases from V and 1 base from J, leaving 14 bases between. The germline V gene encodes CDR1 MNHNY and CDR2 SVGAGI (reference sequence). The CDR3 loop reads CASTHTGNSYEQYF. In nucleotides, the CDR3 is TGTGCCAGCACCCACACGGGAAATTCCTACGAGCAGTACTTC.

The rearrangement links TRBV29-1 to TRBJ2-5, with no clear D. Germline CDR1 SQVTM, CDR2 ANQGSEA. The CDR3 spans 15 residues. V lost 4 bases and J lost 4, with 19 bases in between. The CDR3 nucleotides are TGCAGCGTTGTTAAGGTCCCCGGTTTTGGAGAGACCCAGTACTTC. Translated, it gives CSVVKVPGFGETQYF.

This sequence joins TRBV6-5 and TRBJ1-1; 7 bases fit TRBD1. V shed 6 bases and J 0 bases; nucleotides not matched to a gene: 4. The germline V gene encodes CDR1 MNHEY and CDR2 SVGAGI. CDR3 length: 14 amino acids. CDR3 sequence (DNA): TGTGCCAGCAGGAGGGACAGCATGAACACTGAAGCTTTCTTT. Encoded protein: CASRRDSMNTEAFF.